This passage covers 15 T cell receptor beta chains from one sample sequenced in a study of cytotoxic CD8 clonotypes in ibrutinib-treated CLL. Produced via immunoSEQ multiplex PCR; TCRdb's table is partial and in-frame only. The repertoire holds around 200,000 clones, with 79% as singletons. The sequencing here drew on PBMCs, taken after 12 months of ibrutinib treatment. The receptors come from a human donor with chronic lymphocytic leukemia.

The V call is TRBV11-2, the J call TRBJ2-3, with 8 bases that match TRBD1. The CDR3 sequence is 16 residues long. Trimming removed 5 bases from V and 3 bases from J; junction bases left unmatched: 10. The germline V gene has CDR1 SGHAT and CDR2 FQNNGV. The CDR3 loop reads CASSPSRTGRTDTQYF. CDR3 sequence (DNA): TGTGCCAGCAGCCCCTCCCGGACAGGGCGTACAGATACGCAGTATTTT.

The CDR3 protein is CASSEGQASGNTIYF. Here the CDR3 DNA reads TGTGCCAGCAGTGAAGGACAGGCCTCTGGAAACACCATATATTTT. J is TRBJ1-3 and V is TRBV2, with D possibly matching TRBD1 (6 bases). Trimming stripped 1 base from V and 0 bases from J, with 7 bases between. The V gene's germline CDR1 is SNHLY and CDR2 FYNNEI. There are 15 residues in the CDR3. Drawing the rest from reference TRBV2 and TRBJ1-3, the complete variable domain is EPEVTQTPSHQVTQMGQEVILRCVPISNHLYFYWYRQILGQKVEFLVSFYNNEISEKSEIFDDQFSVERPDGSNFTLKIRSTKLEDSAMYFCASSEGQASGNTIYFGEGSWLTVV.

The rearrangement links TRBV18 to TRBJ2-5, with D possibly being TRBD1 (6 bases). The CDR3 is made up of 13 amino acids. Trimming stripped 3 bases from V and 1 base from J, with 6 bases between. Germline V gene lookup returns CDR1 KGHSH and CDR2 LQKENI. CDR3 nucleotide sequence: TGTGCCAGCTCACCGGACAGCCAAGAGACCCAGTACTTC. This encodes CASSPDSQETQYF.

This clone was seen more than once but under ten times. The DNA of the CDR3 is TGTGCCAGCAGCTTAGCGAACAATGAGCAGTTCTTC. It encodes CASSLANNEQFF. This chain joins TRBV7-6 and TRBJ2-1; no definite D call. The V end was cut by 0 bases, the J end by 5 bases, with 2 bases between. This CDR3 is built from 12 residues. Per the germline V gene, CDR1 is SGHVS and CDR2 is FNYEAQ.

The rearrangement uses TRBV7-9 and TRBJ1-1, with 8 bases lining up with TRBD1. CDR1 is SEHNR, CDR2 FQNEAQ, per germline (reference sequence). The CDR3 runs to 15 residues. Trimming removed 4 bases from V and 4 bases from J; junction bases left unmatched: 8. The CDR3 sequence is CASSSGTGAGTEAFF. The CDR3 DNA follows: TGTGCCAGCAGCTCCGGGACAGGAGCCGGCACTGAAGCTTTCTTT.

The rearrangement uses TRBV7-8 and TRBJ2-1; 7 bases map to TRBD1. V shed 0 bases and J 8 bases; nucleotides not matched to a gene: 7. Germline CDR1 and CDR2: SGHVS and FQNEAQ. CDR3 length equals 15 residues. This chain's CDR3 is CASSLAGQGVYEQFF. DNA for the CDR3: TGTGCCAGCAGCTTAGCGGGGCAGGGGGTCTATGAGCAGTTCTTC.

This chain uses TRBV7-9 with TRBJ2-7; D unresolved. CDR3 length: 14 residues. The germline V gene has CDR1 SEHNR and CDR2 FQNEAQ (reference sequence). Trimming cost V 7 bases and J 0 bases, with 13 bases left between them. DNA of the CDR3: TGTGCCAGCACTAAAGGCTGGGACTCCTACGAGCAGTACTTC. Its translation is CASTKGWDSYEQYF.

This clone was recorded at least ten times. The CDR3 reads CASSITTGPGNTIYF. The CDR3 nucleotides are TGTGCCAGTAGTATCACGACAGGGCCTGGAAACACCATATATTTT. The chain carries TRBV19 and TRBJ1-3; TRBD1 agrees at 7 bases. Germline CDR1 and CDR2: LNHDA and SQIVND (reference sequence). The ends lost 3 bases at V and 2 bases at J; junction bases unmatched: 4. This CDR3 is built from 15 residues.

This clone was recorded once. This rearrangement joins TRBV28 to TRBJ1-1, with a possible D match to TRBD1 (5 bases). Deletions cut 5 bases from V and 5 bases from J, with 12 bases between. The CDR3 extends over 13 amino acids. The germline V gene encodes CDR1 MDHEN and CDR2 SYDVKM. The CDR3 protein is CASSPQGTTEAFF. The DNA of the CDR3 is TGTGCCAGCAGTCCGCAGGGTACTACTGAAGCTTTCTTT.

The chain recombines TRBV7-3 with TRBJ1-1, with D maybe TRBD1 (5 bases). This CDR3 spans 15 amino acids. Trimming removed 2 bases at V and 0 bases at J, with 10 bases between. CDR1 and CDR2 from the germline V gene are SGHTA and FQGTGA. The CDR3 is CASSLVAGLNTEAFF. In nucleotides, the CDR3 is TGTGCCAGCAGCTTAGTTGCAGGGTTGAACACTGAAGCTTTCTTT.

The rearrangement uses TRBV7-3 and TRBJ2-1, with D perhaps matching TRBD2 (5 bases). V lost 5 bases and J 8 bases, leaving 10 bases between the germline ends. The germline V gene has CDR1 SGHTA and CDR2 FQGTGA. The CDR3 totals 12 residues. CDR3 coding DNA: TGTGCCAGCAGCAATTTGAGGGATGAGCAGTTCTTC. Translated, it gives CASSNLRDEQFF. Drawing the rest from reference TRBV7-3 and TRBJ2-1, the complete variable domain is GAGVSQTPSNKVTEKGKYVELRCDPISGHTALYWYRQSLGQGPEFLIYFQGTGAADDSGLPNDRFFAVRPEGSVSTLKIQRTERGDSAVYLCASSNLRDEQFFGPGTRLTVL.

The rearrangement links TRBV5-1 to TRBJ2-5, with D maybe TRBD2 (5 bases). The CDR3 spans 15 residues. Per germline, CDR1 SGHRS and CDR2 YFSETQ. V was pared by 0 bases and J by 5 bases, with 14 bases between. CDR3 sequence (DNA): TGCGCCAGCAGCTTGGTCGGGTCCCCGGGGGAGACCCAGTACTTC. It codes for CASSLVGSPGETQYF.

The chain combines TRBV4-2 with TRBJ2-2, with D perhaps TRBD1 or TRBD2 (6 bases each). This CDR3 has 17 amino acids. V was shortened by 6 bases and J by 2 bases, with 19 bases between the two germline ends. Germline loops: CDR1 LGHNA, CDR2 YNFKEQ. In DNA, the CDR3 is TGTGCCAGCAGGTTCTCCGGGGGCGGCCCTAACACCGGGGAGCTGTTTTTT. It is translated as CASRFSGGGPNTGELFF.

This chain joins TRBV7-6 and TRBJ2-1; 10 bases are a match to TRBD2. Germline V gives CDR1 SGHVS, CDR2 FNYEAQ. This CDR3 is built from 14 residues. Germline trimming cut 3 bases from V and 9 bases from J; bases unmatched to any gene: 5. CDR3 nucleotides: TGTGCCAGCAGCTTGGGTAGCGGGGGGATTGAGCAGTTCTTC. It is translated as CASSLGSGGIEQFF. The full variable domain, in which reference TRBV7-6 and TRBJ2-1 provide the parts outside the CDR3, is GAGVSQSPRYKVTKRGQDVALRCDPISGHVSLYWYRQALGQGPEFLTYFNYEAQQDKSGLPNDRFSAERPEGSISTLTIQRTEQRDSAMYRCASSLGSGGIEQFFGPGTRLTVL.

This rearrangement joins TRBV7-9 to TRBJ2-3; 8 positions agree with TRBD1. V shed 5 bases, J shed 2 bases, and the junction held 6 bases outside the gene matches. Germline V gene sequence: CDR1 SEHNR, CDR2 FQNEAQ (reference sequence). The CDR3 has 15 residues. CDR3 nucleotides: TGTGCCAGCAGCAACCGACAGGGGAACACAGATACGCAGTATTTT. It specifies CASSNRQGNTDTQYF. The variable domain in full, completed from reference TRBV7-9 and TRBJ2-3, reads DTGVSQNPRHKITKRGQNVTFRCDPISEHNRLYWYRQTLGQGPEFLTYFQNEAQLEKSRLLSDRFSAERPKGSFSTLEIQRTEQGDSAMYLCASSNRQGNTDTQYFGPGTRLTVL.